The 18 T cell receptor beta chains in this list originate from one sample, sequenced in a study of molecular identifiers for immune sequencing clone quantification. TCRdb passed the PCR reads through MiXCR, listing each CDR3 protein once. The profile shows approximately 97,000 distinct CDR3 sequences, 20% to 30% of them singletons. Sample: naive CD8+ T cells from blood, with Jurkat cell RNA spiked in. The subset denotes: FACS-sorted CD8+CD4-CCR7+CD45RA+ naive T cells. These receptors were taken from a human donor in good health. Some libraries in this study had Jurkat cell RNA spiked in.

This clonotype was counted ten times or more. The chain carries TRBV6-4 and TRBJ2-3; D perhaps matches TRBD2 (5 bases). V was trimmed by 0 bases and J by 4 bases, leaving 11 bases between them. This CDR3 contains 15 residues. CDR1 MRHNA and CDR2 SNTAGT come from the germline V gene. CDR3 DNA: TGTGCCAGCAGTGACTCGATGGGGAGCGCAGATACGCAGTATTTT. It specifies CASSDSMGSADTQYF.

This clonotype appeared many times. This rearrangement joins TRBV19 to TRBJ2-7; D possibly corresponds to TRBD1 (6 bases). Germline V gene lookup returns CDR1 LNHDA and CDR2 SQIVND (reference sequence). The CDR3 length is 14 residues. Trimming took 3 bases from V and 2 from J, leaving 11 bases between them. The CDR3 coding sequence is TGTGCCAGTAGTATCCCAGGACAGCCCTACGAGCAGTACTTC. This encodes CASSIPGQPYEQYF.

This clonotype showed up just once. This may be a read error: a much more frequent sequence differs by one nucleotide. The chain employs TRBV4-1 and TRBJ2-7, with 8 bases lining up with TRBD1. Germline CDR1 MGHRA, CDR2 YSYEKL. V lost 4 bases to trimming and J lost 5 bases; unmatched junction nucleotides: 10. The CDR3 extends over 15 amino acids. The CDR3 nucleotides are TGCGCCAGCAGCCCCGACAGGGGAGAAACCCACGAGCAGTACTTC. As protein: CASSPDRGETHEQYF.

The V gene is TRBV20-1, the J gene TRBJ2-7; possibly TRBD2 for D (5 bases). CDR1 and CDR2 from the germline V gene are DFQATT and SNEGSKA (reference sequence). V was cut by 6 bases and J by 4 bases, with 16 bases left in between. The CDR3 loop spans 13 amino acids. CDR3 DNA sequence: TGCAGTGCCGACTCACTAGGACCTTACGAGCAGTACTTC. This translates into CSADSLGPYEQYF.

This clonotype occurred many times. The V and J genes are TRBV5-4 and TRBJ1-4; perhaps TRBD1 as D (6 bases). The V gene's germline CDR1 is SGHNT and CDR2 YYREEE (reference sequence). V was clipped by 3 bases and J by 7 bases, with 16 bases between them. The CDR3 is 15 amino acids. As DNA, the CDR3 is TGTGCCAGCAGCTCGCCTGGGGGGGCTCCTGAAAAACTGTTTTTT. Protein: CASSSPGGAPEKLFF.

This clonotype was found many times. The V and J genes are TRBV28 and TRBJ1-6; D gene unclear. V was cut by 4 bases and J by 7 bases, with 11 bases left in between. Germline V gives CDR1 MDHEN, CDR2 SYDVKM. The CDR3 totals 14 residues. The CDR3 nucleotides are TGTGCCAGCAGTTCCATTCAGTCGAATTCACCCCTCCACTTT. Protein sequence: CASSSIQSNSPLHF.

The table lists this clonotype with a few counts. The chain is built from TRBV3-1 and TRBJ2-7, with a possible D match to TRBD2 (5 bases). With 1 base removed from V and 5 bases from J, the gap between germline ends came to 15 bases. Germline CDR1 reads LGHDT; CDR2 reads YNNKEL (reference sequence). The CDR3 length is 15 residues. CDR3 sequence: CASSQGFGEYDEQYF. Written as DNA, the CDR3 is TGTGCCAGCAGCCAAGGTTTCGGGGAGTACGACGAGCAGTACTTC.

This sequence joins TRBV6-2 or TRBV6-3 and TRBJ1-5; TRBD1 matches 7 bases. The CDR3 extends over 19 amino acids. Per germline, CDR1 MNHEY and CDR2 SVGEGT. Trimming cost V 7 bases and J 0 bases; bases outside gene matches: 18. The CDR3, as DNA: TGTGCCAGCACCTCCCCTAATCCGGGACAGCTTTATAGCAATCAGCCCCAGCATTTT. Translating it yields CASTSPNPGQLYSNQPQHF.

Comment on this clonotype: This sequence may be a read error, since a much larger clone differs from it by one base. V is TRBV29-1 and J is TRBJ2-2, with no clear D. The V gene's germline CDR1 is SQVTM and CDR2 ANQGSEA. The CDR3 has 13 residues. With 4 bases removed from V and 4 bases from J, the gap between germline ends came to 10 bases. This CDR3 is CSVGPASTGELFF. The CDR3, as DNA: TGCAGCGTTGGTCCAGCAAGCACCGGGGAGCTGTTTTTT.

This clonotype was picked up many times. Here the CDR3 reads CASSLEGGIISYEQYF. The CDR3 nucleotides read TGTGCCAGCAGCTTGGAAGGGGGGATAATTTCCTACGAGCAGTACTTC. V is TRBV5-6 and J is TRBJ2-7; D tentatively reads TRBD1 or TRBD2 (6 bases each). The CDR3 is made up of 16 amino acids. Germline assignment: CDR1 SGHDT and CDR2 YYEEEE. The ends were cut back, 0 bases at V and 1 base at J, with 14 bases in the middle.

This clonotype occurred many times. The chain couples TRBV30 to TRBJ2-1; D is unclear. This CDR3 is built from 12 residues. Germline-derived CDR1 and CDR2 are GTSNPN and SVGIG (reference sequence). Trimming stripped 1 base from V and 8 bases from J, with 9 bases between. Here the CDR3 DNA reads TGTGCCTGGAGTGCGCCAAGGGATGAGCAGTTCTTC. Residues: CAWSAPRDEQFF.

In its sample, this clonotype was seen many times. The chain joins TRBV6-2 or TRBV6-3 to TRBJ1-1; no clear D gene. Per the germline V gene, CDR1 is MNHEY and CDR2 is SVGEGT. The CDR3 sequence is 13 residues long. The ends were cut back, 6 bases at V and 4 bases at J, with 12 bases in the middle. CDR3 nucleotide sequence: TGTGCCAGCAGCAGAAGGATGTTCACTGAAGCTTTCTTT. This encodes CASSRRMFTEAFF.

This clonotype was seen a handful of times. V and J are TRBV5-5 and TRBJ2-5; D is possibly TRBD1 (5 bases). This CDR3 spans 15 amino acids. CDR1 is SGHKS and CDR2 is YYEKEE in the germline V gene (reference sequence). V dropped 2 bases and J dropped 2 bases, with 13 bases sitting between them. Here the CDR3 reads CASSLVPGQQETQYF. The CDR3 DNA follows: TGTGCCAGCAGCTTAGTTCCCGGACAACAAGAGACCCAGTACTTC.

This clonotype came up many times. This sequence joins TRBV19 and TRBJ1-5, with 8 bases lining up with TRBD1. This CDR3 region has 15 residues. V was clipped by 4 bases and J by 4 bases; unmatched bases: 6. Germline V gives CDR1 LNHDA, CDR2 SQIVND (reference sequence). The CDR3 loop is CASSTRTGSNQPQHF. The CDR3 nucleotides read TGTGCCAGTAGTACTAGGACAGGGTCGAATCAGCCCCAGCATTTT.

Only a few counts were recorded for this clonotype. The chain has TRBV12-3 or TRBV12-4 and TRBJ2-7; 8 nucleotides match TRBD1. The CDR3 covers 15 residues. The V and J ends lost 6 bases and 6 bases, in that order; junction bases with no gene match: 13. The CDR3 DNA reads as TGTGCCAGCAGCCCCCAAGGGACAGGTCCAGGCGAGCAGTACTTC. Its protein is CASSPQGTGPGEQYF.

Many counts were recorded for this clonotype. V and J are TRBV6-5 and TRBJ2-3; perhaps TRBD2 as D (5 bases). The CDR3 contains 18 residues. V lost 2 bases to trimming and J lost 2 bases, with 20 bases between them. The germline V gene has CDR1 MNHEY and CDR2 SVGAGI. The CDR3 region is CASSYTLRGRADTDTQYF. The CDR3 DNA follows: TGTGCCAGCAGTTACACCCTTCGCGGGCGGGCGGACACAGATACGCAGTATTTT.

A remark on this clonotype: Just one base apart from a much larger clone, this may be a read error. The chain couples TRBV9 to TRBJ2-7, with D unclear. V lost 0 bases and J 2 bases, leaving 12 bases between the germline ends. Germline CDR1 and CDR2: SGDLS and YYNGEE. The length of the CDR3 is 15 residues. The CDR3 nucleotides are TGTGCCAGCAGCGTAGTATCTGGAAGCCCCTACGAGCAGTACTTC. Protein: CASSVVSGSPYEQYF.

The rearrangement uses TRBV6-5 and TRBJ1-1; 8 nucleotides match TRBD1. J lost 0 bases, V lost 4 bases, and 7 bases had no gene match. Germline CDR1 reads MNHEY; CDR2 reads SVGAGI. The CDR3 has 16 amino acids. In DNA, the CDR3 is TGTGCCAGCAGTTTAGATAGGACAGGGCTGAACACTGAAGCTTTCTTT. Protein: CASSLDRTGLNTEAFF.